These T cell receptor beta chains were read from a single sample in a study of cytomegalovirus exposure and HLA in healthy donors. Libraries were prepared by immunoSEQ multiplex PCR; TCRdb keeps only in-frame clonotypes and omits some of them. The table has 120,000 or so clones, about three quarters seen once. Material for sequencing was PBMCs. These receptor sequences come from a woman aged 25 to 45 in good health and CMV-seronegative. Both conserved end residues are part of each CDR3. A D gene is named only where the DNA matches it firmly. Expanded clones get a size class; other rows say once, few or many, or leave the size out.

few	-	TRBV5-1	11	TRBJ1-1	CASMSGTEAFF	TGCGCCAGCATGAGCGGCACTGAAGCTTTCTTT
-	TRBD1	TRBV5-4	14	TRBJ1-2	CASSLGDRNYGYTF	TGTGCCAGCAGCTTGGGGGACAGAAACTATGGCTACACCTTC
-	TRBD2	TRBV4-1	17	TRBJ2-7	CASSQDGPGLAAYEQYF	TGCGCCAGCAGCCAAGATGGGCCGGGACTAGCGGCCTACGAGCAGTACTTC
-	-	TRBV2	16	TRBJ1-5	CASTRRQPYSNQPQHF	TGTGCCAGCACCCGCCGACAGCCCTATAGCAATCAGCCCCAGCATTTT
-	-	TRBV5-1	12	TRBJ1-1	CASSLTGVEAFF	TGCGCCAGCAGCTTGACCGGGGTTGAAGCTTTCTTT
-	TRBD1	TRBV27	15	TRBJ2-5	CASSTPRQGGETQYF	TGTGCCAGCAGTACGCCCCGACAGGGGGGAGAGACCCAGTACTTC
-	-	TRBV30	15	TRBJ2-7	CAWSGDFGSSYEQYF	TGTGCCTGGAGTGGAGACTTCGGGAGCTCCTACGAGCAGTACTTC
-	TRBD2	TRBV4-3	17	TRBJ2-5	CASSQETLAGGSKTQYF	TGCGCCAGCAGCCAAGAAACTCTAGCGGGGGGGAGTAAGACCCAGTACTTC
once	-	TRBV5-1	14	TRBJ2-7	CASRFDRSSYEQYF	TGCGCCAGCAGATTCGACAGGTCCTCCTACGAGCAGTACTTC
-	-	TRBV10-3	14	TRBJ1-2	CAISESDSVYGYTF	TGTGCCATCAGTGAGTCGGACAGCGTTTACGGCTACACCTTC
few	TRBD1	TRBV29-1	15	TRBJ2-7	CSVEVWDRTSYEQYF	TGCAGCGTTGAAGTCTGGGACAGGACCTCCTACGAGCAGTACTTC
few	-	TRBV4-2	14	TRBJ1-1	CASSHDIVNTEAFF	TGTGCCAGCAGCCACGACATTGTGAACACTGAAGCTTTCTTT
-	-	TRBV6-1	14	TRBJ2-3	CASTTGRPGDTQYF	TGTGCCAGCACAACAGGAAGACCAGGGGATACGCAGTATTTT
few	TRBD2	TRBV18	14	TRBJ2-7	CASSTSGGSYEQYF	TGTGCCAGCTCAACTAGCGGGGGCTCCTACGAGCAGTACTTC
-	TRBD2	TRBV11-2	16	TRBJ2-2	CASSFRLAGVEGELFF	TGTGCCAGCAGCTTTAGGCTAGCGGGAGTTGAAGGGGAGCTGTTTTTT
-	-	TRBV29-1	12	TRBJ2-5	CSGGQHQETQYF	TGCAGCGGAGGACAGCACCAAGAGACCCAGTACTTC
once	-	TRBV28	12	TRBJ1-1	CASSLRGLEAFF	TGTGCCAGCAGTTTGAGGGGGTTGGAAGCTTTCTTT
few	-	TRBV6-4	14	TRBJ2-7	CASADPGDPTEQYF	TGTGCCAGCGCGGACCCGGGGGATCCTACCGAGCAGTACTTC
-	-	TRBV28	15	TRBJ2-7	CASRITSVPRNEQYF	TGTGCCAGCAGGATCACATCAGTGCCAAGAAACGAGCAGTACTTC
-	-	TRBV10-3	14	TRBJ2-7	CAISEGGPSYEQYF	TGTGCCATCAGTGAAGGGGGACCCTCCTACGAGCAGTACTTC